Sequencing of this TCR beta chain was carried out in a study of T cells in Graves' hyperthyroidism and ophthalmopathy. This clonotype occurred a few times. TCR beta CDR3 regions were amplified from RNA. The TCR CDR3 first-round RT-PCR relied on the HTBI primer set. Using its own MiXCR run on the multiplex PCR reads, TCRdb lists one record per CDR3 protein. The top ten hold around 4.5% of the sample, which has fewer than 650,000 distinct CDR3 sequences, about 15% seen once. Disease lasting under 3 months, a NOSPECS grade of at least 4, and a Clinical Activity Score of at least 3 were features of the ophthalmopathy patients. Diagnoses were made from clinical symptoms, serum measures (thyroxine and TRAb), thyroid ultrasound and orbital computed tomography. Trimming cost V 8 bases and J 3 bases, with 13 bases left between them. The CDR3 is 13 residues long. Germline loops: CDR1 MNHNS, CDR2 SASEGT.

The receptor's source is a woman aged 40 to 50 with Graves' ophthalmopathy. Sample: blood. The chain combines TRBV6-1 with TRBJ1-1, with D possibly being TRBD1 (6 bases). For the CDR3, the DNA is TGTGCCAGCGGGGGGGCCAGGGACACTGAAGCTTTCTTT. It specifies CASGGARDTEAFF.